Following are 21 T cell receptor beta chains from one sample sequenced in a study of technical replicates of blood from several donors. The method was immunoSEQ multiplex PCR; TCRdb's version includes in-frame clones alone and lacks a portion of them. The top ten clones hold approximately 5.4% of a sample with roughly 64,000 clones, 86% of them seen once. Sequencing was done on a sample of PBMCs. Receptors were obtained from a human donor in good health. Some clones in this sample may be carry-over from other donors' samples.

J is TRBJ2-3 and V is TRBV5-1; 8 nucleotides agree with TRBD1. Germline V lookup: CDR1 SGHRS, CDR2 YFSETQ. V lost 3 bases and J lost 0; bases outside the gene matches: 9. This CDR3 has 17 residues. The CDR3 nucleotides are TGCGCCAGCAGCTACGGGACAGGAGGCAGAAGCACAGATACGCAGTATTTT. Amino acid sequence: CASSYGTGGRSTDTQYF. The full variable domain, its missing parts supplied by reference TRBV5-1 and TRBJ2-3, is KAGVTQTPRYLIKTRGQQVTLSCSPISGHRSVSWYQQTPGQGLQFLFEYFSETQRNKGNFPGRFSGRQFSNSRSEMNVSTLELGDSALYLCASSYGTGGRSTDTQYFGPGTRLTVL.

The chain is built from TRBV9 and TRBJ2-7; TRBD2 aligns across 9 bases. Trimming removed 3 bases from V and 5 bases from J; junction bases left unmatched: 21. Germline V gives CDR1 SGDLS, CDR2 YYNGEE. The CDR3 consists of 19 residues. This chain's CDR3 is CASSGPVGGRANPSNEQYF. The CDR3 DNA sequence: TGTGCCAGCAGCGGTCCGGTCGGCGGGAGGGCGAATCCGAGTAACGAGCAGTACTTC.

The chain uses TRBV18 and TRBJ1-2; a weak D match, TRBD1 (6 bases). V lost 2 bases and J 0 bases, leaving 10 bases between the germline ends. The CDR3 totals 15 residues. The V gene's germline CDR1 is KGHSH and CDR2 LQKENI. CDR3 sequence reads: CASSPDRTANYGYTF. In nucleotides, the CDR3 is TGTGCCAGCTCACCAGATAGGACAGCTAACTATGGCTACACCTTC.

This clone was seen a few times. This sequence joins TRBV19 and TRBJ1-1; D not certain. This CDR3 spans 13 amino acids. The germline V gene encodes CDR1 LNHDA and CDR2 SQIVND (reference sequence). The V end lost 2 bases, the J end lost 4 bases, and 8 bases lay between the germline ends. The CDR3: CASSIFGSTEAFF. CDR3 DNA: TGTGCCAGTAGTATATTCGGGAGCACTGAAGCTTTCTTT.

The chain carries TRBV18 and TRBJ2-7; no clear D. Trimming removed 3 bases from V and 4 bases from J, with 13 bases in between. Germline V gene sequence: CDR1 KGHSH, CDR2 LQKENI. CDR3 length: 14 amino acids. The CDR3 spells CASSPTPVSYEQYF. For the CDR3, the DNA is TGTGCCAGCTCACCCACACCTGTATCGTACGAGCAGTACTTC. The whole variable domain, remainder taken from reference TRBV18 and TRBJ2-7, is NAGVMQNPRHLVRRRGQEARLRCSPMKGHSHVYWYRQLPEEGLKFMVYLQKENIIDESGMPKERFSAEFPKEGPSILRIQQVVRGDSAAYFCASSPTPVSYEQYFGPGTRLTVT.

This clone appeared once. The J gene is TRBJ1-1, the V gene TRBV4-3; possibly TRBD1 for D (5 bases). The CDR3 has 15 residues. The germline V and J ends were trimmed by 0 bases and 3 bases, with 11 bases remaining between them. CDR1 is LGHNA, CDR2 YSLEER, per germline. CDR3 residues: CASSQELGRHTEAFF. CDR3 DNA: TGCGCCAGCAGCCAAGAGTTGGGGCGGCACACTGAAGCTTTCTTT.

The chain links TRBV7-2 to TRBJ1-2, with D uncertain. The ends were cut back, 5 bases at V and 1 base at J, with 14 bases in the middle. The CDR3 runs 15 residues. Per germline, CDR1 SGHTA and CDR2 FQGNSA. The CDR3 is CASSKRRGINYGYTF. DNA of the CDR3: TGTGCCAGCAGCAAACGACGGGGAATTAACTATGGCTACACCTTC. The variable domain in full, completed from reference TRBV7-2 and TRBJ1-2, reads GAGVSQSPSNKVTEKGKDVELRCDPISGHTALYWYRQSLGQGLEFLIYFQGNSAPDKSGLPSDRFSAERTGGSVSTLTIQRTQQEDSAVYLCASSKRRGINYGYTFGSGTRLTVV.

This clone has only one observation. The chain has TRBV5-4 and TRBJ2-3, with TRBD1 matching over 10 bases. The junction had 13 bases not matched to a gene; V was cut back by 4 bases and J by 8 bases. The CDR3 is 16 amino acids. Germline CDR1 and CDR2: SGHNT and YYREEE (reference sequence). CDR3 protein: CASSKDGGQGFVTQYF. The CDR3 nucleotides are TGTGCCAGCAGCAAGGACGGGGGACAGGGGTTTGTTACGCAGTATTTT.

The chain is built from TRBV7-9 and TRBJ2-3; TRBD2 matches 10 bases. This CDR3 spans 15 amino acids. The germline V gene encodes CDR1 SEHNR and CDR2 FQNEAQ (reference sequence). Trimming cost V 5 bases and J 5 bases; bases outside gene matches: 7. The CDR3 reads CASSLLAGGGDTQYF. The CDR3 region has the DNA TGTGCCAGCAGCCTCTTAGCGGGGGGCGGAGATACGCAGTATTTT.

The CDR3 reads CASSETSGSWEQYF. The CDR3 region has the DNA TGTGCCAGTAGCGAGACTAGCGGGAGCTGGGAGCAGTACTTC. The chain couples TRBV19 to TRBJ2-7, with 12 bases aligning to TRBD2. J lost 7 bases, V lost 6 bases, and 7 bases had no gene match. CDR1 and CDR2 (germline): LNHDA, SQIVND (reference sequence). The CDR3 spans 14 residues.

CDR3 protein: CASSLEPAYEQYF. The CDR3 nucleotides are TGTGCCAGCAGCTTAGAACCGGCCTACGAGCAGTACTTC. V usage is TRBV7-2 and J usage is TRBJ2-7, with D unresolved. CDR3 length: 13 amino acids. The V end lost 1 base, the J end lost 2 bases, and 6 bases lay between the germline ends. CDR1 is SGHTA, CDR2 FQGNSA, per germline.

The chain employs TRBV4-3 and TRBJ2-1, with 8 bases aligning to TRBD2. The CDR3 totals 17 residues. J gave up 3 bases and V 0 bases, and 7 bases lay outside the gene matches. Looked up from germline, CDR1 is LGHNA and CDR2 is YSLEER. DNA of the CDR3: TGCGCCAGCAGCCAAGATAAGGCGGGAGGACGCTACAATGAGCAGTTCTTC. Its protein is CASSQDKAGGRYNEQFF.

The gene calls are TRBV7-6 and TRBJ1-1; D is possibly TRBD1 (6 bases). The V gene lost 4 bases and the J gene lost 7 bases, with 16 bases spanning the gap. This CDR3 has 14 residues. Germline CDR1 SGHVS, CDR2 FNYEAQ. CDR3 amino acids: CASSSDLRGGEAFF. The CDR3 coding sequence is TGTGCCAGCAGCTCAGACCTAAGGGGGGGTGAAGCTTTCTTT.

In nucleotides, the CDR3 is TGTGCCAGCAGCCCCTCCTATTCTTTTGGGGCCAACGTCCTGACTTTC. Its translation is CASSPSYSFGANVLTF. V usage is TRBV5-4 and J usage is TRBJ2-6; D call uncertain. Germline V gives CDR1 SGHNT, CDR2 YYREEE (reference sequence). V lost 4 bases, J lost 3 bases, and 14 bases lay in between. This CDR3 region has 16 residues.

V usage is TRBV7-9 and J usage is TRBJ1-1, with a weak D call TRBD1 (6 bases). Germline V CDR1 and CDR2: SEHNR, FQNEAQ (reference sequence). Trimming left V 5 bases short and J 7 bases short, with 11 bases between. The CDR3 runs 12 residues. CDR3 DNA sequence: TGTGCCAGCAGCCTCCACAGGGATGAAGCTTTCTTT. Its protein is CASSLHRDEAFF.

The count of this clone is one. The chain recombines TRBV7-7 with TRBJ2-7, with TRBD1 matching 12 bases. CDR3 length equals 17 residues. The germline gives CDR1 SSHAT, CDR2 FNYEAQ (reference sequence). V shed 8 bases and J 1 base; nucleotides not matched to a gene: 12. The CDR3 nucleotides read TGTGCCAGCCAGCCGGGACAGGGGGCAGAGGAATCCTACGAGCAGTACTTC. Its translation: CASQPGQGAEESYEQYF.

As DNA, the CDR3 is TGTGCCAGCAGCTCGGACAGGGGTGAGACCCAGTACTTC. Encoded protein: CASSSDRGETQYF. The V and J genes are TRBV7-8 and TRBJ2-5; TRBD1 matches at 9 bases. The CDR3 runs to 13 residues. V dropped 4 bases and J dropped 5; count of bases not matched to a gene: 2. The germline V gene encodes CDR1 SGHVS and CDR2 FQNEAQ.

V usage is TRBV7-8 and J usage is TRBJ2-3, with 9 bases that match TRBD2. V lost 5 bases, J lost 2 bases, and 8 bases stayed unmatched. CDR1 is SGHVS, CDR2 FQNEAQ, per germline. There are 16 residues in the CDR3. The CDR3 DNA sequence: TGTGCCAGCAGCCGACCAGCGGGGGGCGTCACAGATACGCAGTATTTT. Amino acids: CASSRPAGGVTDTQYF.

The chain combines TRBV2 with TRBJ2-7; 11 bases agree with TRBD1. CDR1 and CDR2 from the germline V gene are SNHLY and FYNNEI. The CDR3 runs 16 residues. J was trimmed by 9 bases and V by 3 bases; bases with no gene match: 13. CDR3 loop: CASSDGGQGAWDGQYF. The CDR3 DNA follows: TGTGCCAGCAGTGATGGTGGACAGGGGGCTTGGGATGGGCAGTACTTC.

The V and J genes are TRBV21-1 and TRBJ1-5; the D segment call TRBD1 is taken from the table without a DNA check. TRBV21-1 is flagged as a pseudogene. The CDR3 extends over 17 amino acids. CDR3 bases: TGTGCCAGTGATCTAGGGGGACATTCTTATAGCAATCAGCCCCAGCATTTT. Its translation is CASDLGGHSYSNQPQHF.

The chain combines TRBV2 with TRBJ2-2; TRBD1 agrees at 8 bases. With V trimmed by 6 bases and J by 5 bases, 5 bases remained unmatched. Looked up from germline, CDR1 is SNHLY and CDR2 is FYNNEI. The CDR3 spans 14 residues. CDR3 region: CASRQGDRTGELFF. The CDR3, as DNA: TGTGCCAGCAGACAGGGGGACCGAACCGGGGAGCTGTTTTTT.